This T cell receptor (beta chain) was identified in a study of blood T cell repertoires in COVID-19. Across the whole study: Sources were T cells, B-cell-depleted T cells, or PBMCs; the material itself was cDNA or gDNA.

TCRdb's table, derived via immunoSEQ multiplex PCR, lists solely in-frame clones and lacks some. This table has approximately 300,000 clones, 75% to 90% appearing once. Individuals drawn from under 30 US areas were about 18 to 95 years old. Participants' reported clinical history set cohort assignment. Trimming took off 2 bases at V and 2 bases at J, with 13 bases between the two ends. The CDR3 consists of 15 residues. Germline V gives CDR1 SGHDT, CDR2 YYEEEE. The rearrangement links TRBV5-6 to TRBJ2-5, with D tentatively TRBD2 (6 bases). Sequenced material: PBMCs or T cells enriched from blood (not recorded which). This receptor was obtained from a man in his fifties or sixties who had recovered from COVID-19. DNA for the CDR3: TGTGCCAGCAGCTTTTTTCAGGAGGGACAAGAGACCCAGTACTTC. Protein product: CASSFFQEGQETQYF.